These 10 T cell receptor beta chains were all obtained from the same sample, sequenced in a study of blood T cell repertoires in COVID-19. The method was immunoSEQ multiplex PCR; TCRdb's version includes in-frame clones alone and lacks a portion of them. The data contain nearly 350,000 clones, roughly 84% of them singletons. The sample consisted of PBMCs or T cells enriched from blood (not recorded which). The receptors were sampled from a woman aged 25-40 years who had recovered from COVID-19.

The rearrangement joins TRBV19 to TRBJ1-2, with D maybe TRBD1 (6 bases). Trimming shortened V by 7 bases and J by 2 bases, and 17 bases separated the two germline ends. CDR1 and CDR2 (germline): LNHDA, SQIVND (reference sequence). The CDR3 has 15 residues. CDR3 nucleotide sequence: TGTGCCAGTAATAGCCGGACAGCACAGAACTATGGCTACACCTTC. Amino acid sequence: CASNSRTAQNYGYTF.

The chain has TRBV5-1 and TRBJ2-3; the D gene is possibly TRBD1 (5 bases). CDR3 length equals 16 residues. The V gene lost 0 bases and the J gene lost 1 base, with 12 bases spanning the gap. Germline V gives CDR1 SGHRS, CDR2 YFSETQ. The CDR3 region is CASSLDGASGTDTQYF. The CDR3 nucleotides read TGCGCCAGCAGCTTGGATGGGGCCTCTGGCACAGATACGCAGTATTTT. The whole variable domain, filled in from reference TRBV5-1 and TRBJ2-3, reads KAGVTQTPRYLIKTRGQQVTLSCSPISGHRSVSWYQQTPGQGLQFLFEYFSETQRNKGNFPGRFSGRQFSNSRSEMNVSTLELGDSALYLCASSLDGASGTDTQYFGPGTRLTVL.

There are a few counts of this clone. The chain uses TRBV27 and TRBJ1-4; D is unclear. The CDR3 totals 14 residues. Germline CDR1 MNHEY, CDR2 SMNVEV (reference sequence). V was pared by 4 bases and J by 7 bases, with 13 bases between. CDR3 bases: TGTGCCAGCAGTTCCCAATTGTCGGGTGAAAAACTGTTTTTT. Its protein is CASSSQLSGEKLFF. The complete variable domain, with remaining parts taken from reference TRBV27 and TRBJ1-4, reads EAQVTQNPRYLITVTGKKLTVTCSQNMNHEYMSWYRQDPGLGLRQIYYSMNVEVTDKGDVPEGYKVSRKEKRNFPLILESPSPNQTSLYFCASSSQLSGEKLFFGSGTQLSVL.

The CDR3 region has the DNA TGTGCCAGAAGCGCTAAGACAGGGGATCTCGACAAGAACACTGAAGCTTTCTTT. It yields the protein CARSAKTGDLDKNTEAFF. The genes are TRBV5-3 and TRBJ1-1, with TRBD1 matching 8 bases. TRBV5-3 is an open reading frame whose function is uncertain. This CDR3 is 18 amino acids long. Trimming removed 4 bases from V and 1 base from J; junction bases left unmatched: 15.

The CDR3: CASGAGTAKTQYF. As DNA, the CDR3 is TGTGCTAGTGGTGCCGGGACAGCGAAGACCCAGTACTTC. This rearrangement joins TRBV12-5 to TRBJ2-5; 7 bases match TRBD1. CDR1 and CDR2 from the germline V gene are LGHNT and FRNRAP. Trimming removed 5 bases from V and 6 bases from J; junction bases left unmatched: 6. The CDR3 length is 13 residues.

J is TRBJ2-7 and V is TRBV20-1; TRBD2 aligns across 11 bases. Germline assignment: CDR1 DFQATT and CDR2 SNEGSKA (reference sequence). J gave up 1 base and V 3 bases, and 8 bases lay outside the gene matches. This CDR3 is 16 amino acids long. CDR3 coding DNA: TGCAGTGCTAGTTCCCTAGCGGGGGGTAGTTCCTACGAGCAGTACTTC. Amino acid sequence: CSASSLAGGSSYEQYF.

The DNA for the CDR3 is TGTGCCAGTAGTATAGACCCACAGGGTTTCGGCACTGAAGCTTTCTTT. This sequence encodes CASSIDPQGFGTEAFF. This rearrangement joins TRBV19 to TRBJ1-1, with D possibly being TRBD1 (6 bases). Trimming pared 0 bases from V and 4 bases from J, leaving 15 bases between. CDR1 is LNHDA and CDR2 is SQIVND in the germline V gene (reference sequence). This CDR3 contains 16 residues.

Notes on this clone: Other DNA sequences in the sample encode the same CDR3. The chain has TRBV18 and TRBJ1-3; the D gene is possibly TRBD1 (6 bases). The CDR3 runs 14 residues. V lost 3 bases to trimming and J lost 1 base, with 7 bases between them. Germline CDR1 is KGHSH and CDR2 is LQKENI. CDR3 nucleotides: TGTGCCAGCTCACCTACAGGGTCTGGAAACACCATATATTTT. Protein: CASSPTGSGNTIYF. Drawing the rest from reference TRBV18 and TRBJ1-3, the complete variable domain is NAGVMQNPRHLVRRRGQEARLRCSPMKGHSHVYWYRQLPEEGLKFMVYLQKENIIDESGMPKERFSAEFPKEGPSILRIQQVVRGDSAAYFCASSPTGSGNTIYFGEGSWLTVV.

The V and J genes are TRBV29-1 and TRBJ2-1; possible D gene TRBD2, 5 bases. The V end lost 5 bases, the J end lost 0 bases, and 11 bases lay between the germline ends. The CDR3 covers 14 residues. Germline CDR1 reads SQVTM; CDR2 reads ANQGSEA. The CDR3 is CSVRGSSSYNEQFF. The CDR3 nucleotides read TGCAGCGTTCGGGGATCCAGCTCCTACAATGAGCAGTTCTTC.

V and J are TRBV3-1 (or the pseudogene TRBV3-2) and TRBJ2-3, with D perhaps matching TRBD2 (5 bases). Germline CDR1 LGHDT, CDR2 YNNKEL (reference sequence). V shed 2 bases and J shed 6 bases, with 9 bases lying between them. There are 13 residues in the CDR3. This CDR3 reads CASSQKLGDTQYF. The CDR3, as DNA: TGTGCCAGCAGCCAAAAACTAGGTGATACGCAGTATTTT.